Shown below are 7 T cell receptor beta chains from a single sample sequenced in a study of blood T cell repertoires in COVID-19. Sequenced by immunoSEQ multiplex PCR; TCRdb stores in-frame clones only, minus some. The sample lists around 260,000 clones, 75% to 90% seen once, with approximately 2% in the top ten. The sample comprised peripheral blood. The receptors stem from a young man with active or convalescent COVID-19.

This clone was observed a single time. The genes are TRBV4-3 and TRBJ1-2, with 9 bases aligning to TRBD1. The CDR3 loop spans 18 amino acids. Germline CDR1 and CDR2: LGHNA and YSLEER. V was clipped by 4 bases and J by 4 bases; unmatched bases: 16. CDR3 sequence (DNA): TGCGCCAGCAGCCCAACCCTAGGCTCGACAGGGGGTCCCTATGGCTACACCTTC. Translation gives CASSPTLGSTGGPYGYTF.

V gene TRBV30 combines with J gene TRBJ2-1; no definite D call. The germline V and J ends were trimmed by 1 base and 5 bases, with 15 bases remaining between them. Germline V gene data show CDR1 as GTSNPN and CDR2 as SVGIG (reference sequence). The CDR3 is 15 amino acids. The CDR3 coding sequence is TGTGCCTGGAGTGGGGTAGCTTCAAACAACAATGAGCAGTTCTTC. Protein: CAWSGVASNNNEQFF.

The gene calls are TRBV9 and TRBJ1-1; D is unresolved. This CDR3 is 13 amino acids long. Germline-derived CDR1 and CDR2 are SGDLS and YYNGEE. V lost 7 bases and J 1 base, leaving 11 bases between the germline ends. The CDR3 DNA is TGTGCCAGCGGATCAGACTCGAACACTGAAGCTTTCTTT. This codes for CASGSDSNTEAFF.

V gene TRBV6-1 combines with J gene TRBJ1-2; tentative D call: TRBD1 (6 bases). V gave up 2 bases and J gave up 4 bases, with 11 bases separating them. The CDR3 length is 14 residues. Looked up from germline, CDR1 is MNHNS and CDR2 is SASEGT. The CDR3 DNA reads as TGTGCCAGCAGTGAAAGGCAGGGGTCCTATGGCTACACCTTC. This sequence encodes CASSERQGSYGYTF.

This clone has a single count. V usage is TRBV6-6 and J usage is TRBJ2-7; 7 bases fit TRBD1. From germline, CDR1 is MNHNY and CDR2 SVGAGI (reference sequence). The V and J ends lost 6 bases and 2 bases, in that order; junction bases with no gene match: 7. The CDR3 totals 14 residues. CDR3: CASSPGQQPYEQYF. The CDR3 bases are TGTGCCAGCAGCCCGGGACAGCAACCCTACGAGCAGTACTTC.

This chain links TRBV28 with TRBJ1-6, with D perhaps TRBD1 (5 bases). Deletions cut 7 bases from V and 9 bases from J, with 19 bases between. This CDR3 is built from 15 residues. Germline assignment: CDR1 MDHEN and CDR2 SYDVKM. Here the CDR3 reads CASMPSGGGGSPLHF. CDR3 bases: TGTGCCAGCATGCCATCCGGGGGAGGTGGTTCACCCCTCCACTTT. The full variable domain, with the rest looked up from reference TRBV28 and TRBJ1-6, is DVKVTQSSRYLVKRTGEKVFLECVQDMDHENMFWYRQDPGLGLRLIYFSYDVKMKEKGDIPEGYSVSREKKERFSLILESASTNQTSMYLCASMPSGGGGSPLHFGNGTRLTVT.

This chain uses TRBV7-9 with TRBJ2-7, with 7 positions matching TRBD1. This CDR3 spans 15 amino acids. CDR1 is SEHNR, CDR2 FQNEAQ, per germline (reference sequence). V lost 6 bases, J lost 2 bases, and 10 bases stayed unmatched. The CDR3 nucleotides read TGTGCCAGCAGTACAAACAGGGGTCCCCCCTACGAGCAGTACTTC. Its translation is CASSTNRGPPYEQYF.